This entry lists 21 T cell receptor delta chains sequenced from one sample in a study of Vδ1+ human thymocytes. Broader study findings: Highly polyclonal TRG and TRD repertoires with Gaussian CDR3 length distributions appeared in thymus.

The template was reverse-transcribed extracted RNA. CDR3 amplicons came from multiplex PCR with pooled V-gene forward and constant-region reverse primers. TCRdb re-called clones from the multiplex PCR reads using CATT. The sample has 45,000 to 75,000 delta-chain clones, roughly 16% seen once; the top ten hold approximately 0.4%. These receptors lack a known antigen. Sequenced material: Vdelta1+ gamma-delta thymocytes from the thymus. Subset given: FACS-sorted CD3+ TCRalphabeta- TCRVdelta1+ TCRVdelta2- thymocytes. The receptors stem from a girl less than two years old who had congenital heart surgery.

Only a few counts were recorded for this clone. The V and J genes are TRDV2 and TRDJ1; possibly TRDD3 for D (6 bases). In germline, CDR1 is GEAIGNYY, CDR2 EKD. The CDR3 contains 19 residues. The V end was cut by 0 bases, the J end by 0 bases, with 22 bases between. Here the CDR3 reads CACDTPDRGTALYTDKLIF. CDR3 bases: TGTGCCTGTGACACCCCGGACAGGGGGACCGCCCTGTACACCGATAAACTCATCTTT.

V gene TRDV1 combines with J gene TRDJ1; 10 bases map to TRDD3. The CDR3 extends over 29 amino acids. After removal of 0 bases from V and 0 bases from J, the junction contained 40 bases not matched to a gene. Germline CDR1 and CDR2: TSWWSYY and QGS. CDR3 loop: CALGELSGRMAFPHFGNLLGDSYTDKLIF. The CDR3 coding sequence is TGTGCTCTTGGGGAACTATCGGGTCGGATGGCCTTCCCACATTTTGGGAACTTACTGGGGGATTCGTACACCGATAAACTCATCTTT.

This clone was found many times. The rearrangement uses TRDV2 and TRDJ1, with a tentative D call TRDD3 (5 bases). V dropped 1 base and J dropped 0 bases, with 11 bases sitting between them. Germline assignment: CDR1 GEAIGNYY and CDR2 EKD. The CDR3 sequence is 15 residues long. CDR3 in amino acids: CACDTGGAYTDKLIF. CDR3 nucleotides: TGTGCCTGTGACACGGGGGGGGCCTACACCGATAAACTCATCTTT.

This clone has only a few counts. This chain connects TRDV1 to TRDJ1; the D gene is possibly TRDD2 (9 bases). The ends were cut back, 3 bases at V and 0 bases at J, with 35 bases in the middle. Germline CDR1 is TSWWSYY and CDR2 is QGS. CDR3 length: 23 amino acids. This CDR3 reads CALGDRHLPTALLGALYTDKLIF. CDR3 sequence (DNA): TGTGCTCTTGGGGACCGACACCTTCCTACGGCCCTACTGGGGGCCTTGTACACCGATAAACTCATCTTT.

The chain couples TRDV2 to TRDJ4; 12 bases agree with TRDD3. CDR1 is GEAIGNYY, CDR2 EKD, per germline. Germline trimming cut 5 bases from V and 0 bases from J; bases unmatched to any gene: 18. The CDR3 spans 19 residues. The DNA of the CDR3 is TGTGCCTGTGCCCCCCGGGAACTGGGGGATACCGGCTATACCAGACCCCTGATCTTT. Translation gives CACAPRELGDTGYTRPLIF.

The genes are TRDV1 and TRDJ1, with 7 bases that match TRDD3. Germline V gives CDR1 TSWWSYY, CDR2 QGS. Trimming at V came to 8 bases and at J to 0 bases, leaving 12 bases not matched to a gene. The CDR3 is 16 residues long. The CDR3 DNA reads TGTGCTCTTAACAATAGGGATACAGGGGACACCGATAAACTCATCTTT. Protein: CALNNRDTGDTDKLIF.

The chain couples TRDV1 to TRDJ1; 7 bases are a match to TRDD3. V was clipped by 6 bases and J by 0 bases; unmatched bases: 22. Per the germline V gene, CDR1 is TSWWSYY and CDR2 is QGS. The CDR3 consists of 20 residues. CDR3 protein: CALGAPPLVDTRSDTDKLIF. The CDR3 DNA follows: TGTGCTCTTGGCGCCCCTCCACTGGTGGATACGCGATCGGACACCGATAAACTCATCTTT.

V gene TRDV1 combines with J gene TRDJ1, with TRDD3 identical over 9 bases. Germline-derived CDR1 and CDR2 are TSWWSYY and QGS. Trimming at V came to 2 bases and at J to 1 base, leaving 14 bases not matched to a gene. This CDR3 has 19 residues. CDR3 residues: CALGEFARGYADITDKLIF. The CDR3 DNA reads as TGTGCTCTTGGGGAATTTGCACGGGGATACGCGGACATCACCGATAAACTCATCTTT.

Of note for this clone: The DNA is left out, because the CDR3 cannot be placed on it with certainty; the CDR3 is given as TCRdb lists it. The chain has TRAV29/DV5 and TRDJ1. Germline CDR1 and CDR2: NSMFDY and ISSIKDK. The CDR3 numbers 16 amino acids, ends counted. CDR3 residues: CSVLLCSKRRTDKLIF.

The rearrangement joins TRDV1 to TRDJ1, with 7 bases identical to TRDD2. CDR3 length: 17 residues. Trimming at V came to 6 bases and at J to 6 bases, leaving 19 bases not matched to a gene. In germline, CDR1 is TSWWSYY, CDR2 QGS. The DNA of the CDR3 is TGTGCTCTTGGCCTTCCTTTCGCCCCGAAGAGCCCTAATAAACTCATCTTT. This translates into CALGLPFAPKSPNKLIF.

The chain carries TRDV1 and TRDJ1; TRDD3 agrees at 13 bases. This CDR3 is 20 amino acids long. Trimming removed 2 bases from V and 4 bases from J; junction bases left unmatched: 16. Germline CDR1 and CDR2: TSWWSYY and QGS. The CDR3 reads CALGETFLSILGDTLDKLIF. The CDR3 DNA is TGTGCTCTTGGGGAAACCTTCCTCTCAATACTGGGGGATACGCTCGATAAACTCATCTTT.

With respect to this clone: At one end the junction does not follow the germline gene, possibly because of a read error. The J gene is TRDJ1, the V gene TRDV1; the D is unclear. Germline V gene sequence: CDR1 TSWWSYY, CDR2 QGS. The CDR3 loop spans 19 amino acids. The CDR3 loop reads CALGENLYVHGVYTDKLIF. The CDR3 nucleotides are TGTGCTCTTGGGGAGAACCTCTACGTACATGGTGTATACACTGATAAACTCATCTTT.

The J gene is TRDJ1, the V gene TRDV1; D perhaps matches TRDD3 (9 bases). Per the germline V gene, CDR1 is TSWWSYY and CDR2 is QGS. The CDR3 runs to 22 residues. Between the trimmed V and J ends, which lost 4 bases and 3 bases, there was a span of 36 bases. In DNA form, the CDR3 reads TGTGCTCTTGGGGCTTCCTACGTGCATAATAAGCCGGGGGATACTTGCTCCGATAAACTCATCTTT. It yields the protein CALGASYVHNKPGDTCSDKLIF.

The chain couples TRDV1 to TRDJ1; D is perhaps TRDD2 (8 bases). The length of the CDR3 is 19 residues. V shed 3 bases and J shed 0 bases, with 23 bases lying between them. Germline lookup yields CDR1 TSWWSYY and CDR2 QGS. Written as DNA, the CDR3 is TGTGCTCTTGGGGAGCTTCCTACGTGTCTGGGGGTGTACACCGATAAACTCATCTTT. Translated, it gives CALGELPTCLGVYTDKLIF.

This clone showed up just a few times. The J gene is TRDJ1, the V gene TRDV1; a weak D match, TRDD2 (5 bases). This CDR3 contains 18 residues. The germline V gene has CDR1 TSWWSYY and CDR2 QGS. V was pared by 4 bases and J by 0 bases, with 21 bases between. CDR3 bases: TGTGCTCTTGGGGGAGACTTCCCTTTTATTACTAACACCGATAAACTCATCTTT. It codes for CALGGDFPFITNTDKLIF.

This clone was picked up a small number of times. V is TRDV1 and J is TRDJ1, with 12 positions matching TRDD3. This CDR3 region has 18 residues. The germline V gene encodes CDR1 TSWWSYY and CDR2 QGS. Losses at the gene ends were 3 bases for V and 1 base for J; bases not matched to a gene: 9. CDR3 loop: CALGDALGDTTFTDKLIF. The DNA of the CDR3 is TGTGCTCTTGGGGACGCACTGGGGGATACTACCTTCACCGATAAACTCATCTTT.

This clone has only a few counts. The gene calls are TRDV1 and TRDJ1, with 12 bases fitting TRDD3. V was clipped by 2 bases and J by 7 bases; unmatched bases: 23. The CDR3 runs to 21 residues. Germline V gene lookup returns CDR1 TSWWSYY and CDR2 QGS. CDR3 sequence reads: CALGEIWGLLGDTRRLGKLIF. CDR3 nucleotides: TGTGCTCTTGGGGAAATATGGGGTTTACTGGGGGATACTCGGCGGCTCGGTAAACTCATCTTT.

The chain couples TRDV1 to TRDJ1, with 8 bases aligning to TRDD3. The V gene's germline CDR1 is TSWWSYY and CDR2 QGS. The CDR3 extends over 23 amino acids. V shed 1 base and J 0 bases; nucleotides not matched to a gene: 25. The CDR3 DNA reads TGTGCTCTTGGGGAACCCCTCCTTACCCCCTCTAGGGGGATAATCGGGGACACCGATAAACTCATCTTT. This codes for CALGEPLLTPSRGIIGDTDKLIF.

This chain connects TRDV1 to TRDJ1, with TRDD2 matching 9 bases. J lost 7 bases, V lost 1 base, and 25 bases had no gene match. CDR1 TSWWSYY and CDR2 QGS come from the germline V gene. The CDR3 runs 21 residues. CDR3 nucleotide sequence: TGTGCTCTTGGGGAACAGGGGATCCTTCCTACCCTGGCCGGGCTTCGGGGTAAACTCATCTTT. It is translated as CALGEQGILPTLAGLRGKLIF.

This clone has a handful of counts. V and J are TRDV1 and TRDJ1; TRDD3 matches at 11 bases. CDR1 is TSWWSYY, CDR2 QGS, per germline. This CDR3 has 19 amino acids. V shed 0 bases and J 10 bases; nucleotides not matched to a gene: 19. DNA for the CDR3: TGTGCTCTTGGGGAACTCGGGAAATCCCCCGAAGACTGGGGGATAACACTCATCTTT. Amino acid sequence: CALGELGKSPEDWGITLIF.

This clone was counted only a few times. V usage is TRDV1 and J usage is TRDJ1, with D perhaps TRDD3 (5 bases). Trimming stripped 1 base from V and 0 bases from J, with 36 bases between. Germline-derived CDR1 and CDR2 are TSWWSYY and QGS. This CDR3 spans 24 amino acids. In DNA form, the CDR3 reads TGTGCTCTTGGGGAACCCCCGATCCCCGTATATCTACCCCAACCGTACTGGTACACCGATAAACTCATCTTT. Translation gives CALGEPPIPVYLPQPYWYTDKLIF.